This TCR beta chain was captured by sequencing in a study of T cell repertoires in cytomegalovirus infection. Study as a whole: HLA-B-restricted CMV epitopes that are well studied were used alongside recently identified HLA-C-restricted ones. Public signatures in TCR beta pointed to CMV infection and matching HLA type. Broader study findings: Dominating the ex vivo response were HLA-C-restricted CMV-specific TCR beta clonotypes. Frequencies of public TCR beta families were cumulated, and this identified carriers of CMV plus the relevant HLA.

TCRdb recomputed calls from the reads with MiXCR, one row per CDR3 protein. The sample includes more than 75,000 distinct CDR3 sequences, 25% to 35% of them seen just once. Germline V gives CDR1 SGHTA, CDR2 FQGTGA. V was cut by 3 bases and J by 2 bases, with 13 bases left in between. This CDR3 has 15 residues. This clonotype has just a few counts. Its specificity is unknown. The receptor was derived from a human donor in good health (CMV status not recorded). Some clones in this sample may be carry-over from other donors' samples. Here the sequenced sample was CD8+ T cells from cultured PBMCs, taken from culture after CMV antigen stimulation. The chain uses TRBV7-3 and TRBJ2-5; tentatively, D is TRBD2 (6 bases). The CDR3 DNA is TGTGCCAGCAGCTTTGAGGCCGGGACTCAAGAGACCCAGTACTTC. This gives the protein CASSFEAGTQETQYF.